One T cell receptor beta chain is described in this entry. The antigen remains undetermined. This entry belongs to a study of OX40 agonist ivuxolimab in advanced cancers. Study-wide context: All patients had ivuxolimab intravenously every 2 weeks at 0.01 to 10 mg/kg. Those treated in dose escalation had hepatocellular carcinoma, melanoma, renal cell cancer or head and neck cancer. Partial responses, seen in three patients, involved one hepatocellular carcinoma and two cutaneous melanomas.

Overall study results and limits: Expanded peripheral T cells had an undetermined antigen specificity.

Trimming took 4 bases from V and 7 from J, leaving 17 bases between them. This CDR3 contains 14 residues. Per the germline V gene, CDR1 is SGHNT and CDR2 is YYREEE (reference sequence). Profiling relied on immunoSEQ multiplex PCR, and the TCRdb table lists in-frame clones only, not all of them. This table has about 100,000 clones, approximately 90% appearing once. Specimen: CD4+ or CD8+ T cells sorted from blood, collected in a trial of the OX40 agonist ivuxolimab. The receptor's source is an adult with an advanced solid tumor such as melanoma, head and neck, liver or kidney cancer. The gene calls are TRBV5-4 and TRBJ1-2; TRBD1 is a possible D gene (5 bases). CDR3 nucleotides: TGTGCCAGCAGCGCTGTGGGGCGCGGCGGTGGCTACACCTTC. Protein product: CASSAVGRGGGYTF.